The 13 T cell receptor beta chains reported below all come from one sample, sequenced in a study of cytomegalovirus exposure and HLA in healthy donors. The method was immunoSEQ multiplex PCR; TCRdb's version includes in-frame clones alone and lacks a portion of them. The data hold approximately 160,000 clones, with 85% to 90% observed a single time. The material sequenced was PBMCs. Receptors originate from a woman aged 25 to 45 in good health and CMV-seronegative.

The V call is TRBV4-3, the J call TRBJ1-5; perhaps TRBD1 as D (5 bases). The CDR3 is made up of 15 amino acids. Germline values: CDR1 LGHNA, CDR2 YSLEER. The germline V and J ends were trimmed by 1 base and 0 bases, with 7 bases remaining between them. The CDR3 spells CASSQVQGSNQPQHF. The CDR3 DNA is TGCGCCAGCAGCCAAGTCCAGGGTAGCAATCAGCCCCAGCATTTT.

This chain uses TRBV11-2 with TRBJ2-1; 8 bases map to TRBD1. J gave up 4 bases and V 5 bases, and 4 bases lay outside the gene matches. The CDR3 runs to 14 residues. Germline CDR1 SGHAT, CDR2 FQNNGV. The CDR3 protein is CASSATGGYNEQFF. CDR3 bases: TGTGCCAGCAGCGCTACAGGGGGGTACAATGAGCAGTTCTTC.

CDR3 coding DNA: TGTGCCAGCTCACCAGTAACTTTCACAGGGGGAGCTGGGGCCAACGTCCTGACTTTC. It translates to CASSPVTFTGGAGANVLTF. V usage is TRBV18 and J usage is TRBJ2-6; 8 bases map to TRBD1. Looked up from germline, CDR1 is KGHSH and CDR2 is LQKENI. This CDR3 spans 19 amino acids. V lost 2 bases to trimming and J lost 2 bases; unmatched junction nucleotides: 11.

V gene TRBV5-1 combines with J gene TRBJ1-2; TRBD1 matches 8 bases. Germline lookup yields CDR1 SGHRS and CDR2 YFSETQ. The V and J ends lost 0 bases and 8 bases, in that order; junction bases with no gene match: 6. This CDR3 is built from 14 residues. The CDR3, as DNA: TGCGCCAGCAGCTTGGAGGCAGGGGGCGAGGGCTACACCTTC. Amino acids: CASSLEAGGEGYTF.

This clone was detected once. The V gene is TRBV6-5, the J gene TRBJ2-3; D gene unclear. CDR1 is MNHEY, CDR2 SVGAGI, per germline. V dropped 8 bases and J dropped 3 bases, with 12 bases sitting between them. The CDR3 extends over 13 amino acids. CDR3 sequence (DNA): TGTGCCAGCGGCAGACTTATAACAGATACGCAGTATTTT. This translates into CASGRLITDTQYF.

The chain is built from TRBV9 and TRBJ1-5; D gene ambiguous. Germline CDR1 and CDR2: SGDLS and YYNGEE. Between the trimmed V and J ends, which lost 0 bases and 3 bases, there was a span of 7 bases. The CDR3 covers 14 residues. The DNA of the CDR3 is TGTGCCAGCAGCGTAGACGGCATCAATCAGCCCCAGCATTTT. Its protein is CASSVDGINQPQHF.

The chain couples TRBV5-1 to TRBJ2-6, with D perhaps TRBD1 (5 bases). Germline V gene data show CDR1 as SGHRS and CDR2 as YFSETQ. V was trimmed by 6 bases and J by 2 bases, leaving 9 bases between them. This CDR3 is 14 amino acids long. CDR3 region: CASTQGAGANVLTF. The CDR3 DNA sequence: TGCGCCAGCACCCAGGGTGCTGGGGCCAACGTCCTGACTTTC.

V is TRBV5-1 and J is TRBJ2-1, with unresolved D. V lost 4 bases, J lost 7 bases, and 15 bases lay in between. CDR1 and CDR2 from the germline V gene are SGHRS and YFSETQ. The CDR3 loop spans 14 amino acids. The CDR3 coding sequence is TGCGCCAGCAGCGGGTCTATTAATGGGAATGAGCAGTTCTTC. It translates to CASSGSINGNEQFF. Complete variable domain (other parts from reference TRBV5-1 and TRBJ2-1): KAGVTQTPRYLIKTRGQQVTLSCSPISGHRSVSWYQQTPGQGLQFLFEYFSETQRNKGNFPGRFSGRQFSNSRSEMNVSTLELGDSALYLCASSGSINGNEQFFGPGTRLTVL.

The genes are TRBV7-9 and TRBJ1-2; 9 bases match TRBD1. This CDR3 is 14 amino acids long. After removal of 5 bases from V and 7 bases from J, the junction contained 8 bases not matched to a gene. Germline lookup yields CDR1 SEHNR and CDR2 FQNEAQ (reference sequence). The CDR3 nucleotides read TGTGCCAGCAGCGACCGGGACAGGGTTTTTGGCTACACCTTC. Its translation is CASSDRDRVFGYTF.

The gene calls are TRBV7-5 and TRBJ2-5; the D call in the table, TRBD1, was not verified against the DNA. TRBV7-5 is deemed a pseudogene. This CDR3 has 21 amino acids. The CDR3 is CVRTTPTPRTGSPGEGETQYF. In nucleotides, the CDR3 is TGTGTCAGAACTACTCCCACCCCGCGGACAGGGAGTCCGGGAGAAGGTGAGACCCAGTACTTC.

The genes are TRBV7-6 and TRBJ2-7; a possible D gene is TRBD2 (6 bases). Per germline, CDR1 SGHVS and CDR2 FNYEAQ. This CDR3 is built from 19 residues. The V end was cut by 0 bases, the J end by 7 bases, with 28 bases between. CDR3: CASSLAVSGSLGSAGEQYF. CDR3 nucleotides: TGTGCCAGCAGCTTAGCGGTATCGGGCAGCTTGGGGTCGGCGGGAGAGCAGTACTTC.

The V call is TRBV7-2, the J call TRBJ2-1, with 14 bases fitting TRBD2. Germline lookup yields CDR1 SGHTA and CDR2 FQGNSA. V shed 1 base, J shed 9 bases, and the junction held 5 bases outside the gene matches. This CDR3 region has 16 residues. DNA of the CDR3: TGTGCCAGCAGCTTAGAAGGGACTAGCGGGAGTGGTGAGCAGTTCTTC. This codes for CASSLEGTSGSGEQFF.

The chain employs TRBV7-9 and TRBJ2-2; D gene ambiguous. Germline V gives CDR1 SEHNR, CDR2 FQNEAQ (reference sequence). The CDR3 sequence is 12 residues long. CDR3 in DNA: TGTGGGTCGGCAGAGAACACCGGGGAGCTGTTTTTT. It yields the protein CGSAENTGELFF.